A selection of T cell receptor beta chains follows, all from one sample in a study of siplizumab effects on memory and regulatory T cells. Profiled with immunoSEQ multiplex PCR; TCRdb holds only in-frame clones, not every one. The sample consists of tens of thousands of clones, 94% of them appearing once. Sequencing was done on a sample of non-Treg CD4+ T cells sorted from blood. These receptors all stem from a human donor in good health. CDR3s include the opening cysteine and the closing phenylalanine or tryptophan. The D gene is left open where the match is weak. Clone size appears in some rows only: once, few, many, or a class for an expanded clone.

.,TRBJ1-1,.,TRBV2,CASSDDRNTEAFF,TGTGCCAGCAGCGACGACAGGAACACTGAAGCTTTCTTT
.,TRBJ2-7,TRBD2,TRBV11-3,CASSPPLPAGDYEQYF,TGTGCCAGCAGCCCCCCCCTGCCAGCGGGGGACTACGAGCAGTACTTC
.,TRBJ1-5,.,TRBV18,CASSPGGKPQHF,TGTGCCAGCTCACCAGGGGGAAAGCCCCAGCATTTT
.,TRBJ1-1,.,TRBV9,CASSGQSSNTEAFF,TGTGCCAGCAGCGGACAGTCATCTAACACTGAAGCTTTCTTT
.,TRBJ2-3,.,TRBV5-1,CASSLDSSGDTQYF,TGCGCCAGCAGCTTGGATTCCTCAGGAGATACGCAGTATTTT
.,TRBJ2-1,.,TRBV5-6,CASSLRLGAYNEQFF,TGTGCCAGCAGCTTGAGGCTGGGGGCCTACAATGAGCAGTTCTTC
few,TRBJ1-2,.,TRBV19,CASSIVARNYGYTF,TGTGCCAGTAGTATTGTCGCACGTAACTATGGCTACACCTTC
.,TRBJ1-6,.,TRBV25-1,CASSGVGRINSPLHF,TGTGCCAGCAGTGGCGTGGGACGGATAAATTCACCCCTCCACTTT
.,TRBJ1-4,.,TRBV5-1,CASSLTGPSNEKLFF,TGCGCCAGCAGCTTGACGGGGCCCTCTAATGAAAAACTGTTTTTT
.,TRBJ2-7,.,TRBV30,CAWTKESYEQYF,TGTGCCTGGACGAAGGAATCCTACGAGCAGTACTTC
.,TRBJ1-1,TRBD1,TRBV10-3,CAISADRGLGTEAFF,TGTGCCATCAGTGCTGACAGGGGGCTTGGCACTGAAGCTTTCTTT
.,TRBJ1-4,.,TRBV7-3,CASSLMGADEKLFF,TGTGCCAGCAGCTTAATGGGGGCGGACGAAAAACTGTTTTTT
.,TRBJ2-6,TRBD2,TRBV7-2,CASSLETSGGSGANVLTF,TGTGCCAGCAGCTTAGAGACTAGCGGGGGCTCTGGGGCCAACGTCCTGACTTTC
.,TRBJ1-3,.,TRBV5-5,CASSLGSGNTIYF,TGTGCCAGCAGCTTGGGCTCTGGAAACACCATATATTTT
.,TRBJ1-1,.,TRBV30,CAWTIRRDTEAFF,TGTGCCTGGACTATTAGGAGGGACACTGAAGCTTTCTTT
.,TRBJ2-1,TRBD1,TRBV10-2,CASSPTGGGRPNNEQFF,TGCGCCAGCAGCCCCACAGGGGGCGGGAGACCTAACAATGAGCAGTTCTTC
.,TRBJ2-3,.,TRBV5-4,CASSLTGSDTQYF,TGTGCCAGCAGCTTGACTGGATCAGATACGCAGTATTTT
.,TRBJ1-1,.,TRBV27,CASSFYGVFGTEAFF,TGTGCCAGCAGTTTCTACGGGGTGTTTGGCACTGAAGCTTTCTTT
few,TRBJ2-2,.,TRBV7-3,CASSRDTSNTGELFF,TGTGCCAGCAGCCGGGACACCTCGAACACCGGGGAGCTGTTTTTT
.,TRBJ2-5,.,TRBV12-5,CASSRDARYPETQYF,TGTGCTAGTTCGCGCGACGCCCGGTATCCGGAGACCCAGTACTTC
once,TRBJ1-6,.,TRBV10-3,CAITTGDVNSPLHF,TGTGCCATCACAACCGGGGACGTTAATTCACCCCTCCACTTT
.,TRBJ2-1,.,TRBV5-4,CASSPSAGSSYNEQFF,TGTGCCAGCAGCCCATCGGCAGGGAGCTCCTACAATGAGCAGTTCTTC
.,TRBJ2-7,.,TRBV15,CATSREIGQTYEQYF,TGTGCCACCAGCAGAGAAATTGGACAGACCTACGAGCAGTACTTC
once,TRBJ1-1,TRBD1,TRBV7-9,CASSLIGAGGPEAFF,TGTGCCAGCAGCCTGATAGGGGCAGGGGGCCCCGAAGCTTTCTTT
.,TRBJ1-1,.,TRBV30,CAWMEFAWAFF,TGTGCCTGGATGGAATTCGCGTGGGCTTTCTTT
.,TRBJ2-7,TRBD2,TRBV6-5,CASSYSGLAGPYEQYF,TGTGCCAGCAGTTACTCGGGACTAGCGGGGCCCTACGAGCAGTACTTC
once,TRBJ2-2,.,TRBV6-5,CASSYRPTLTGELFF,TGTGCCAGCAGTTACCGGCCTACCCTTACCGGGGAGCTGTTTTTT
.,TRBJ1-3,.,TRBV19,CASSIWGSSGNTIYF,TGTGCCAGTAGTATTTGGGGGTCGTCTGGAAACACCATATATTTT
few,TRBJ1-1,.,TRBV9,CASSSSYGTLNTEAFF,TGTGCCAGCAGCTCTAGCTACGGGACACTTAACACTGAAGCTTTCTTT
.,TRBJ2-1,.,TRBV11-3,CASSLERDNEQFF,TGTGCCAGCAGCTTAGAGAGGGACAATGAGCAGTTCTTC
.,TRBJ1-1,.,TRBV13,CASGGVGVSEAFF,TGTGCCAGCGGAGGAGTGGGGGTCTCTGAAGCTTTCTTT
.,TRBJ2-7,.,TRBV19,CASSIGNSYEQYF,TGTGCCAGTAGTATTGGCAATTCCTACGAGCAGTACTTC
.,TRBJ2-1,.,TRBV11-2,CASSPGGHEQFF,TGTGCCAGCAGCCCCGGAGGCCATGAGCAGTTCTTC
.,TRBJ1-4,.,TRBV15,CATSREAGLEKLFF,TGTGCCACCAGCAGAGAGGCAGGCCTGGAAAAACTGTTTTTT
.,TRBJ1-6,TRBD1,TRBV2,CASSTDRGGSPLHF,TGTGCCAGCAGCACCGACAGGGGTGGTTCACCCCTCCACTTT
.,TRBJ2-1,TRBD2,TRBV7-3,CASSSGAGRGDNEQFF,TGTGCCAGCAGCAGCGGGGCGGGACGTGGGGACAATGAGCAGTTCTTC
.,TRBJ1-1,TRBD1,TRBV5-1,CASSPSDRPIVDTEAFF,TGCGCCAGCAGCCCCTCGGACAGGCCAATTGTGGACACTGAAGCTTTCTTT
.,TRBJ1-2,TRBD1,TRBV2,CASSDAGTGNYGYTF,TGTGCCAGCAGTGATGCAGGGACAGGGAACTATGGCTACACCTTC
.,TRBJ2-7,.,TRBV5-1,CASSLGQPGYEQYF,TGCGCCAGCAGCTTGGGACAGCCGGGTTACGAGCAGTACTTC
.,TRBJ2-7,.,TRBV18,CASSPPSSYEQYF,TGTGCCAGCTCACCACCTAGCTCCTACGAGCAGTACTTC
.,TRBJ2-2,.,TRBV28,CASSSLETGELFF,TGTGCCAGCAGTTCGCTGGAAACCGGGGAGCTGTTTTTT
.,TRBJ1-4,.,TRBV11-2,CASSLSGIREKLFF,TGTGCCAGCAGCTTATCAGGGATACGTGAAAAACTGTTTTTT
.,TRBJ2-7,.,TRBV6-1,CASSASRGPYEQYF,TGTGCCAGCAGTGCCAGCAGGGGACCCTACGAGCAGTACTTC
.,TRBJ2-3,TRBD2,TRBV25-1,CASSELAGVTDTQYF,TGTGCCAGCAGTGAATTAGCGGGAGTGACAGATACGCAGTATTTT
.,TRBJ1-4,.,TRBV6-5,CASSYSFGADNEKLFF,TGTGCCAGCAGTTACTCGTTCGGGGCGGATAATGAAAAACTGTTTTTT
.,TRBJ2-7,.,TRBV29-1,CSVGWDAGKQYF,TGCAGCGTTGGCTGGGACGCGGGAAAGCAGTACTTC
.,TRBJ1-2,TRBD1,TRBV2,CASTQEEGAGYGYTF,TGTGCCAGCACCCAAGAGGAGGGGGCTGGCTATGGCTACACCTTC
.,TRBJ2-5,TRBD1,TRBV18,CASSPKTGGETQYF,TGTGCCAGCTCACCCAAGACAGGGGGGGAGACCCAGTACTTC
.,TRBJ2-1,TRBD2,TRBV11-3,CASSLEVGLAGLYNEQFF,TGTGCCAGCAGCTTAGAAGTGGGACTAGCGGGGCTTTACAATGAGCAGTTCTTC
.,TRBJ2-1,.,TRBV30,CAWSVVSTGVRRGSPTYNEQFF,TGTGCCTGGAGTGTGGTCTCGACAGGGGTCCGGCGCGGGAGTCCAACCTACAATGAGCAGTTCTTC
once,TRBJ1-1,.,TRBV19,CASSIEGNTEAFF,TGTGCCAGTAGTATAGAGGGGAACACTGAAGCTTTCTTT
.,TRBJ2-7,.,TRBV10-3,CAISVQGSSYEQYF,TGTGCCATCAGTGTACAGGGTAGCTCCTACGAGCAGTACTTC
.,TRBJ2-5,TRBD2,TRBV9,CASSVMASGLETQYF,TGTGCCAGCAGCGTAATGGCTAGCGGTCTTGAGACCCAGTACTTC
.,TRBJ2-1,.,TRBV7-2,CASSARESGYYNEQFF,TGTGCCAGCAGCGCCCGGGAGAGCGGTTACTACAATGAGCAGTTCTTC
.,TRBJ2-2,.,TRBV19,CASSILGQTGELFF,TGTGCCAGTAGTATATTGGGTCAGACCGGGGAGCTGTTTTTT
once,TRBJ1-6,TRBD1,TRBV5-1,CASSFRGQANNSPLHF,TGCGCCAGCAGCTTTCGCGGACAGGCGAATAATTCACCCCTCCACTTT
.,TRBJ2-1,TRBD1,TRBV15,CATSRGQWTGDGEQFF,TGTGCCACCAGCAGGGGGCAGTGGACAGGGGATGGCGAGCAGTTCTTC
.,TRBJ1-2,.,TRBV25-1,CASSESDWGDYTF,TGTGCCAGCAGTGAATCGGATTGGGGCGACTACACCTTC
.,TRBJ1-4,TRBD1,TRBV4-2,CASSVPPGQGVEKLFF,TGTGCCAGCAGCGTACCCCCGGGACAGGGGGTGGAAAAACTGTTTTTT
.,TRBJ2-2,.,TRBV11-3,CASSLSRTGELFF,TGTGCCAGCAGCCTTAGTAGGACCGGGGAGCTGTTTTTT